The 19 T cell receptor beta chains listed next were all sequenced from one sample in a study of shared T cell receptors in the human thymus. Some clones are missing from TCRdb's copy, which holds only in-frame ones; the method was immunoSEQ multiplex PCR. In the table there are approximately 580,000 clones, about four fifths of which are singletons. These sequences were also reported in another study, on human thymus T cells.

Sequenced input: thymocytes. Receptor source: a boy younger than two with a congenital heart defect.

The gene calls are TRBV27 and TRBJ1-4; D ambiguous. The CDR3 totals 14 residues. Per the germline V gene, CDR1 is MNHEY and CDR2 is SMNVEV (reference sequence). V was shortened by 2 bases and J by 7 bases, with 11 bases between the two germline ends. In nucleotides, the CDR3 is TGTGCCAGCAGTTTACGGGGAGTGAGTGAAAAACTGTTTTTT. Amino acids: CASSLRGVSEKLFF.

J is TRBJ2-2 and V is TRBV6-1, with 11 positions matching TRBD1. With V trimmed by 8 bases and J by 7 bases, 6 bases remained unmatched. Germline V CDR1 and CDR2: MNHNS, SASEGT. The CDR3 length is 14 residues. CDR3 bases: TGTGCCAGCCGCGGACAGGGGGCGGACGGGGAGCTGTTTTTT. It specifies CASRGQGADGELFF.

The chain combines TRBV5-5 with TRBJ1-5, with 12 bases lining up with TRBD1. Germline V gives CDR1 SGHKS, CDR2 YYEKEE (reference sequence). CDR3 length: 17 residues. Trimming took 4 bases from V and 5 from J; bases not matched to a gene: 10. The CDR3 sequence: CASSLTRDRGPHQPQHF. The CDR3, as DNA: TGTGCCAGCAGCCTAACCCGGGACAGGGGGCCCCATCAGCCCCAGCATTTT.

The V and J genes are TRBV7-2 and TRBJ2-2; 11 bases are a match to TRBD2. The germline gives CDR1 SGHTA, CDR2 FQGNSA. The J segment lost 4 bases and the V segment lost 5 bases, leaving 9 bases of the junction unmatched. This CDR3 has 17 residues. The CDR3 nucleotides read TGTGCCAGCAGCGGAATAGCGGGAGGGTTTAGCACCGGGGAGCTGTTTTTT. It translates to CASSGIAGGFSTGELFF.

The CDR3 bases are TGTGCCAGCAGCGCGGGAGTTGATGCAGATACGCAGTATTTT. The encoded protein is CASSAGVDADTQYF. The rearrangement joins TRBV9 to TRBJ2-3; a possible D gene is TRBD2 (6 bases). CDR3 size: 14 residues. CDR1 is SGDLS, CDR2 YYNGEE, per germline. With 3 bases removed from V and 4 bases from J, the gap between germline ends came to 12 bases.

The V call is TRBV6-5, the J call TRBJ1-5; 7 positions agree with TRBD1. Germline lookup yields CDR1 MNHEY and CDR2 SVGAGI. With 4 bases clipped from V and 3 bases from J, the junction kept 3 bases outside the gene matches. This CDR3 comprises 14 residues. The DNA of the CDR3 is TGTGCCAGCAGTTCCGGACAGGTCAATCAGCCCCAGCATTTT. This sequence encodes CASSSGQVNQPQHF.

The chain carries TRBV27 and TRBJ1-4, with a weak D call TRBD1 (5 bases). V gave up 6 bases and J gave up 10 bases, with 21 bases separating them. Germline lookup yields CDR1 MNHEY and CDR2 SMNVEV (reference sequence). This CDR3 is 15 amino acids long. As DNA, the CDR3 is TGTGCCAGCAGCCCGCAATGGGGGAGGGGTGTAAAACTGTTTTTT. Protein: CASSPQWGRGVKLFF.

The V gene is TRBV14, the J gene TRBJ2-3; D call uncertain. CDR1 and CDR2 from the germline V gene are SGHDN and FVKESK. The V end lost 0 bases, the J end lost 10 bases, and 26 bases lay between the germline ends. The CDR3 runs 18 residues. The CDR3 region is CASSQEPIVSPSIRAQYF. DNA for the CDR3: TGTGCCAGCAGCCAAGAGCCCATAGTTTCACCAAGTATACGGGCGCAGTATTTT.

This chain uses TRBV15 with TRBJ2-5, with 8 bases matching TRBD1. CDR3 length: 15 amino acids. CDR1 is LNHNV, CDR2 YYDKDF, per germline (reference sequence). The V gene end was trimmed by 3 bases and the J gene end by 2 bases; junction bases not matched to a gene: 5. Here the CDR3 reads CATSRTGERQETQYF. The DNA for the CDR3 is TGTGCCACCAGCAGGACAGGGGAGAGACAAGAGACCCAGTACTTC.

This clone was observed a handful of times. The V call is TRBV28, the J call TRBJ2-7, with 12 nucleotides matching TRBD2. With V trimmed by 6 bases and J by 9 bases, 12 bases remained unmatched. The germline V gene encodes CDR1 MDHEN and CDR2 SYDVKM. CDR3 length: 15 residues. The CDR3 DNA reads as TGTGCCAGCAGAACGAGGACTAGCGGGGAGGTGGGGCAGTACTTC. Translation gives CASRTRTSGEVGQYF.

This clone appeared a single time. The chain recombines TRBV5-6 with TRBJ2-5; D may be TRBD1 (6 bases). The V and J ends lost 1 base and 5 bases respectively, with 6 bases between them. Germline assignment: CDR1 SGHDT and CDR2 YYEEEE. The CDR3 loop spans 12 amino acids. The CDR3 DNA is TGTGCCAGCAGCTTGAGGGGGGAGACCCAGTACTTC. It is translated as CASSLRGETQYF.

The chain uses TRBV6-5 and TRBJ2-1; 9 bases are shared with TRBD2. Germline CDR1 reads MNHEY; CDR2 reads SVGAGI. This CDR3 contains 14 residues. Trimming cost V 5 bases and J 9 bases; bases outside gene matches: 8. CDR3 sequence reads: CASSGGRAFGEQFF. Written as DNA, the CDR3 is TGTGCCAGCAGTGGCGGGAGGGCCTTCGGTGAGCAGTTCTTC.

This clone was observed a few times. The gene calls are TRBV28 and TRBJ1-1; TRBD1 is a possible D gene (6 bases). Germline values: CDR1 MDHEN, CDR2 SYDVKM. This CDR3 has 14 amino acids. Between the trimmed V and J ends, which lost 3 bases and 8 bases, there was a span of 16 bases. CDR3 protein: CASSFGIRTAEAFF. In DNA form, the CDR3 reads TGTGCCAGCAGTTTCGGAATCCGGACAGCCGAAGCTTTCTTT. The full variable domain, rest sourced from reference TRBV28 and TRBJ1-1, is DVKVTQSSRYLVKRTGEKVFLECVQDMDHENMFWYRQDPGLGLRLIYFSYDVKMKEKGDIPEGYSVSREKKERFSLILESASTNQTSMYLCASSFGIRTAEAFFGQGTRLTVV.

The chain combines TRBV20-1 with TRBJ2-7; D is undetermined. Germline V gene lookup returns CDR1 DFQATT and CDR2 SNEGSKA (reference sequence). There are 10 residues in the CDR3. The germline V and J ends were trimmed by 1 base and 6 bases, with 4 bases remaining between them. The CDR3 is CSARGLEQYF. CDR3 bases: TGCAGTGCTAGAGGGCTCGAGCAGTACTTC.

CDR3 loop: CASSYSPSKPSYEQYF. The CDR3 bases are TGTGCCAGCAGTTACTCCCCGTCCAAGCCCTCCTACGAGCAGTACTTC. This sequence joins TRBV6-5 and TRBJ2-7; no reliable D call. The ends were cut back, 0 bases at V and 0 bases at J, with 12 bases in the middle. Germline lookup yields CDR1 MNHEY and CDR2 SVGAGI. The CDR3 spans 16 residues.

The chain uses TRBV4-3 and TRBJ2-1, with D possibly being TRBD1 (5 bases). The CDR3 has 14 residues. CDR1 and CDR2 from the germline V gene are LGHNA and YSLEER. Between the trimmed V and J ends, which lost 0 bases and 6 bases, there was a span of 9 bases. The CDR3 DNA is TGCGCCAGCAGCCAAGATGGCCAGGGCAATGAGCAGTTCTTC. Translation: CASSQDGQGNEQFF.

The V gene is TRBV6-6, the J gene TRBJ2-7; D remains unclear. V shed 9 bases and J shed 2 bases, with 11 bases lying between them. The CDR3 is made up of 12 amino acids. Germline V gives CDR1 MNHNY, CDR2 SVGAGI (reference sequence). CDR3 DNA sequence: TGTGCCAGTGCGGCGGAGACCTACGAGCAGTACTTC. Translated, it gives CASAAETYEQYF.

This chain joins TRBV5-6 and TRBJ2-7; possibly TRBD1 for D (6 bases). Trimming left V 4 bases short and J 9 bases short, with 23 bases between. This CDR3 spans 15 amino acids. Germline values: CDR1 SGHDT, CDR2 YYEEEE. In DNA, the CDR3 is TGTGCCAGCAGCCAATCTCCCCGGACAGTGCAAGTGCAGTACTTC. Its translation is CASSQSPRTVQVQYF.

This chain uses TRBV27 with TRBJ2-1; 11 bases match TRBD2. The CDR3 loop spans 19 amino acids. J lost 3 bases, V lost 0 bases, and 10 bases had no gene match. Per germline, CDR1 MNHEY and CDR2 SMNVEV (reference sequence). The CDR3 is CASSLSWGPGTSGYNEQFF. CDR3 bases: TGTGCCAGCAGTTTATCGTGGGGCCCCGGGACTAGCGGCTACAATGAGCAGTTCTTC.